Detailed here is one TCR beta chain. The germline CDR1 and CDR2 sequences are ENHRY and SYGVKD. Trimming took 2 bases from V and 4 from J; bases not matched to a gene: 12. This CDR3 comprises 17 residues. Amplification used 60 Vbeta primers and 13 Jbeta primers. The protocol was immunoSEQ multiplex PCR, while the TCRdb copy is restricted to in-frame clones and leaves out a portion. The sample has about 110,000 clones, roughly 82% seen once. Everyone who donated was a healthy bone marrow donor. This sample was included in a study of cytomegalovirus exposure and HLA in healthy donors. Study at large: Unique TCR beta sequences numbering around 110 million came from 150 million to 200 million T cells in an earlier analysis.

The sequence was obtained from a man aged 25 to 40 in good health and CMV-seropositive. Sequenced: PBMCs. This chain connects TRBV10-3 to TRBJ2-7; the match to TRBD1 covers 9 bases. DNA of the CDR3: TGTGCCATCAGTGAGACCTGGACAGGGGAAAACGAGTACGAGCAGTACTTC. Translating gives CAISETWTGENEYEQYF.